The rows below give T cell receptor beta chains drawn from one sample of a study of blood T cell repertoires in COVID-19. Repertoires were generated with immunoSEQ multiplex PCR, while TCRdb's copy carries only in-frame clones and drops some. The sample includes just under 90,000 clones, about nine tenths of them seen just once. Source material: peripheral blood. These receptors originate from a man aged 60 to 75 with acute or convalescent COVID-19. Both conserved end residues are part of each CDR3. The D gene is left open where the match is weak. Clone size is shown for a subset of rows, as once, few, many or a class of expanded clone.

TGTGCCTGGAGTCCAGGACTAGATTTTACAGATACGCAGTATTTT CAWSPGLDFTDTQYF TRBD2 TRBV30 . TRBJ2-3
TGCAGCGTTGAAGATCGCGCACGATACGAGCAGTACTTC CSVEDRARYEQYF . TRBV29-1 . TRBJ2-7
TGTGCCAGTCAGGACAGGGGTAACACTGAAGCTTTCTTT CASQDRGNTEAFF TRBD1 TRBV19 . TRBJ1-1
TGTGCCTGGACCCCCAGGGGGCCTTACGAGCAGTACTTC CAWTPRGPYEQYF TRBD1 TRBV30 . TRBJ2-7
TGCGCCAGCAGCTTGGAGGGGGGACAGGGGGCCCCAGATACGCAGTATTTT CASSLEGGQGAPDTQYF TRBD1 TRBV5-1 . TRBJ2-3
TGTGCCAGCAGCGTAGGGGGGGGCCCTCATACGCAGTATTTT CASSVGGGPHTQYF . TRBV9 . TRBJ2-3
TGTGCCAGCAGCTTAGAAGCTAGCTACGAGCAGTACTTC CASSLEASYEQYF . TRBV11-2 . TRBJ2-7
TGCGCCAGCAGTGAGGGGACAGACAACCACGATACGCAGTATTTT CASSEGTDNHDTQYF TRBD1 TRBV10-2 few TRBJ2-3
TGCGCCAGCAGCGCTCCGGGACAGGAAGGACGGTATGGCTACACCTTC CASSAPGQEGRYGYTF TRBD1 TRBV5-1 . TRBJ1-2
TGTGCCACCTCCGGACTAAATCAGCCCCAGCATTTT CATSGLNQPQHF . TRBV19 once TRBJ1-5
TGTGCCAGCAGCGTAGTGTCCAGCGGGGGTACCGGGGAGCTGTTTTTT CASSVVSSGGTGELFF TRBD2 TRBV9 . TRBJ2-2
TGTGCCAGCTCATCTAGGACAGGGCCTAATGAAAAACTGTTTTTT CASSSRTGPNEKLFF TRBD1 TRBV18 . TRBJ1-4
TGTGCCTGGAACCACGGGGGACCTGAAGCTTTCTTT CAWNHGGPEAFF . TRBV30 . TRBJ1-1
TGTGCCAGCAGCCAAGATTCGAGAGACGAGCAGTACTTC CASSQDSRDEQYF . TRBV3-1/TRBV3-2 . TRBJ2-7
TGCGCCAGCAGCCAACCAAATTTAGAAACCGGGGAGCTGTTTTTT CASSQPNLETGELFF . TRBV4-1 once TRBJ2-2
TGTGCCAGCAGCTTGGACTTTATAGCGGGGGGGCCGGGGACCGGGGAGCTGTTTTTT CASSLDFIAGGPGTGELFF TRBD2 TRBV5-4 few TRBJ2-2
TGTGCCAGCAGCACAGGACAGGCGAGCTCTGGAAACACCATATATTTT CASSTGQASSGNTIYF TRBD1 TRBV11-3 . TRBJ1-3
TGTGCCAGCGGGCAGACCTTCTCTGGAAACACCATATATTTT CASGQTFSGNTIYF . TRBV6-6 . TRBJ1-3
TGTGCCACCAGTGATTTGGGACTGACTGATCGGCAGTTCTTC CATSDLGLTDRQFF . TRBV24-1 . TRBJ2-1
TGTGCCAGCAGTTTGTCAGGGTTGAATGAGCAGTTCTTC CASSLSGLNEQFF . TRBV28 . TRBJ2-1
TGTGCCAGCAGTGGGCGACCGGGACTCCTTAGCACAGATACGCAGTATTTT CASSGRPGLLSTDTQYF . TRBV6-1 . TRBJ2-3
TGTGCCAGCAGCTGGACAGGTTCAGAAGAGACCCAGTACTTC CASSWTGSEETQYF TRBD1 TRBV5-6 . TRBJ2-5
TGTGCCAGCAGCGAGCGACAGGGGGCCGGAGCTTTCTTT CASSERQGAGAFF TRBD1 TRBV9 . TRBJ1-1
TGCGCCAGCAGCGAAAACAGCGGTGAAGCTTTCTTT CASSENSGEAFF . TRBV5-1 . TRBJ1-1
TGTGCCAGCAGCCCCCAACAGGGCAGCTCCTACGAGCAGTACTTC CASSPQQGSSYEQYF . TRBV11-2 . TRBJ2-7
TGCGCCAGCAGCTTGGTACAGCAATACGAGCAGTACTTC CASSLVQQYEQYF . TRBV5-1 . TRBJ2-7
TGTGCCAGCAGCCCTCTGAGAGGGTCCTCCTATGGCTACACCTTC CASSPLRGSSYGYTF . TRBV3-1/TRBV3-2 . TRBJ1-2
TGTGCCAGCAGCCCTCGAGGGGACTTCACAGATACGCAGTATTTT CASSPRGDFTDTQYF . TRBV9 . TRBJ2-3
TGTGCCAGTAGTACAGGGGGCGATGGCTACACCTTC CASSTGGDGYTF TRBD1 TRBV19 few TRBJ1-2
TGTGCCAGCAGCTCGCAGGGTGCTGCTTTCTTT CASSSQGAAFF . TRBV7-9 . TRBJ1-1
TGCGCCAGCAGCCAAGCACTAGCGGGGGGGGGTGAGCAGTTCTTC CASSQALAGGGEQFF TRBD2 TRBV4-1 few TRBJ2-1
TGTGCCAGCAGCCGGGGAGACAGGTTAGACGAGCAGTACTTC CASSRGDRLDEQYF . TRBV9 once TRBJ2-7
TGTGCCAGCAGTTTCCGCGATCCGGGACAAGCTCTCTACGAGCAGTACTTC CASSFRDPGQALYEQYF . TRBV27 . TRBJ2-7
TGTGCCACCAGTGATACTTGGAGGGAGGAAAACGAGGAGACCCAGTACTTC CATSDTWREENEETQYF . TRBV24-1 few TRBJ2-5